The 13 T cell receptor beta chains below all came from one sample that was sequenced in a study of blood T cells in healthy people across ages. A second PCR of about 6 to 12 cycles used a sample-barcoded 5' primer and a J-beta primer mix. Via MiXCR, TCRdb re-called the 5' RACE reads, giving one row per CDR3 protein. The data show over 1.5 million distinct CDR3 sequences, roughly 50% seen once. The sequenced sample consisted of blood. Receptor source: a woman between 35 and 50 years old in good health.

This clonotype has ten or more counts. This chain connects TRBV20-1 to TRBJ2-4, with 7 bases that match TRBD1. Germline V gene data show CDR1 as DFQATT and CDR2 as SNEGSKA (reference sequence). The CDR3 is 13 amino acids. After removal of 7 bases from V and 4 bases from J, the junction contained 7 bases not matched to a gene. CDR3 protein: CSGRPTGKNIQYF. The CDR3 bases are TGCAGTGGACGACCGACAGGGAAAAACATTCAGTACTTC.

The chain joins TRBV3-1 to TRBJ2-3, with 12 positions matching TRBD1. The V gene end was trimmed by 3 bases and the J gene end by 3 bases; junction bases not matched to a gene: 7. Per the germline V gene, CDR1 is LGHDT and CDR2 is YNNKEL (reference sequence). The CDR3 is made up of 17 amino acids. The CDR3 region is CASSQAGTGGRTDTQYF. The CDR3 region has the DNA TGTGCCAGCAGCCAGGCAGGGACAGGGGGCCGGACAGATACGCAGTATTTT.

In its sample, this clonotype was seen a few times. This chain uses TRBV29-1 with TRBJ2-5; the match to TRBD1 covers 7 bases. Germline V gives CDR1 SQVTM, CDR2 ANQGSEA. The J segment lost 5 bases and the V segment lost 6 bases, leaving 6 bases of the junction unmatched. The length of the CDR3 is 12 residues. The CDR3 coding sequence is TGCAGCGTGAAACAGGGGAGCGAGACCCAGTACTTC. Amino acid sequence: CSVKQGSETQYF.

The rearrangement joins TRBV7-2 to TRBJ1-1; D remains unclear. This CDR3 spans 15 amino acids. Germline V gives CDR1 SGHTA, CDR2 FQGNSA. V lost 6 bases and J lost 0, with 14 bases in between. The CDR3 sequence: CASRKVEGLNTEAFF. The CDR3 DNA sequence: TGTGCCAGCAGGAAGGTGGAGGGCCTGAACACTGAAGCTTTCTTT.

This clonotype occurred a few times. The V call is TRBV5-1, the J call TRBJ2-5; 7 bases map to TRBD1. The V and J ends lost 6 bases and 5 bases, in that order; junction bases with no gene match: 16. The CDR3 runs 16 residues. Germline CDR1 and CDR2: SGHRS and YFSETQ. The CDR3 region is CASNTWDSRPSETQYF. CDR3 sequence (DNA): TGCGCCAGCAACACCTGGGACAGCCGACCCTCGGAGACCCAGTACTTC.

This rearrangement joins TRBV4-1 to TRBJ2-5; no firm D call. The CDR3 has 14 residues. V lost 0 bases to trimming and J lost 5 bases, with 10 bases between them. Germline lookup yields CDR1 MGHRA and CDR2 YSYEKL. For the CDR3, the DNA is TGCGCCAGCAGCCAAGATTTAGTGCGGGAGACCCAGTACTTC. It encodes CASSQDLVRETQYF.

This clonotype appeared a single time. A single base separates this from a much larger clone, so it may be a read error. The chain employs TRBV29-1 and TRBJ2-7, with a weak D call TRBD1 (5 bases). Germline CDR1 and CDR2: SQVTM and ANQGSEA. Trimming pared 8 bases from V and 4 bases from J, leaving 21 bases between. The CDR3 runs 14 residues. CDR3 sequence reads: CSILKTQGGYEQYF. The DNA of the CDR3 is TGCAGCATTCTCAAGACTCAGGGTGGGTACGAGCAGTACTTC.

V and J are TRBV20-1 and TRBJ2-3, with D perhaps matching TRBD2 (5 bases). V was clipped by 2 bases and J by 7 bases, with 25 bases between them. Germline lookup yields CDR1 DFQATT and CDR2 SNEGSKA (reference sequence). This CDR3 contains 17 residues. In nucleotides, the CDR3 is TGCAGTGCTAGATTCAACCGAGGGCCCCGGCCGCCAAATACGCAGTATTTT. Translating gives CSARFNRGPRPPNTQYF.

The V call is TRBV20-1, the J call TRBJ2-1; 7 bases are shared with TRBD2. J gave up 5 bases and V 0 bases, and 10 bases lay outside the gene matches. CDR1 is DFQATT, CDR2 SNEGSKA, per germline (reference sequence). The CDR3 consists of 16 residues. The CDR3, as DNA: TGCAGTGCTAGAGATTACCCCGGGACTACTGACAATGAGCAGTTCTTC. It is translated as CSARDYPGTTDNEQFF.

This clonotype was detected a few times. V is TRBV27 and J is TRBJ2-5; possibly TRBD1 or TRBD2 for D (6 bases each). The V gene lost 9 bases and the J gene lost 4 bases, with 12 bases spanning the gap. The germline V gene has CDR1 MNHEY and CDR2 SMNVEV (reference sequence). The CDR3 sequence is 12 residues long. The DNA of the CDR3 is TGTGCCAGTAACGGGGGCGGAGAGACCCAGTACTTC. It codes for CASNGGGETQYF.

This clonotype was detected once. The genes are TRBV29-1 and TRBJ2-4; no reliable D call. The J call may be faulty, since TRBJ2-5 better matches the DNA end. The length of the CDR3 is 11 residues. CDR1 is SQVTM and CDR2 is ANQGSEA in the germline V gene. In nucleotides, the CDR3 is TGCAGCTCGACGGGCTTGGAGACCCAGTACTTC. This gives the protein CSSTGLETQYF.

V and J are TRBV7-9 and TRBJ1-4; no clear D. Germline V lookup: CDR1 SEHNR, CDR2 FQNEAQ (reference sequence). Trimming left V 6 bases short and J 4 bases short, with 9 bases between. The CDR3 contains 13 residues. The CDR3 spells CASSPPVNEKLFF. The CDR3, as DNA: TGTGCCAGCAGTCCACCGGTTAATGAAAAACTGTTTTTT.

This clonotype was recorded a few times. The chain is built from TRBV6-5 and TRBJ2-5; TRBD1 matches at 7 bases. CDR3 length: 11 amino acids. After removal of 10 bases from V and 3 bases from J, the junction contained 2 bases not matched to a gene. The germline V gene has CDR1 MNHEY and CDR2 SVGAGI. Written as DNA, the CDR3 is TGTGCCACCGGGACAGAAGAGACCCAGTACTTC. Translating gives CATGTEETQYF.